This is a list of T cell receptor beta chains from one sample in a study of response to subunit inactivated influenza vaccine. TCRdb passed the RT-PCR reads through MiXCR, listing each CDR3 protein once. The sample carries hundreds of thousands of distinct CDR3 sequences, about 15% recorded once. Sequencing used PBMCs from blood, obtained less than 15 days before vaccination. The origin of the receptors is a man between 50 and 59 years old who received an inactivated influenza vaccine. CDR3s include the opening cysteine and the closing phenylalanine or tryptophan. Fields, in order: clone size, J gene, D gene, V gene, CDR3 protein, CDR3 DNA. A D gene is named only where the DNA matches it firmly. The size entry is marked missing in some rows and otherwise reads once, few, many or a size class.

clone_size: few; j_call: TRBJ2-3; d_call: .; v_call: TRBV5-8; cdr3_aa: CASSLGALGGGDTQYF; cdr3_nt: TGTGCCAGCAGCTTGGGCGCTCTAGGTGGGGGAGATACGCAGTATTTT
clone_size: many; j_call: TRBJ1-5; d_call: .; v_call: TRBV7-9; cdr3_aa: CASSWRGDQPQHF; cdr3_nt: TGTGCCAGCAGCTGGAGAGGGGATCAGCCCCAGCATTTT
clone_size: few; j_call: TRBJ2-2; d_call: .; v_call: TRBV12-3/TRBV12-4; cdr3_aa: CASSLDRDHTGELFF; cdr3_nt: TGTGCCAGCAGTTTAGACAGGGACCACACCGGGGAGCTGTTTTTT
clone_size: .; j_call: TRBJ1-2; d_call: TRBD1; v_call: TRBV5-6; cdr3_aa: CASSHLFRGQVYGYTF; cdr3_nt: TGTGCCAGCAGCCACTTATTCCGGGGACAGGTCTATGGCTACACCTTC
clone_size: few; j_call: TRBJ2-3; d_call: .; v_call: TRBV10-3; cdr3_aa: CAISVRLVIPTDTQYF; cdr3_nt: TGTGCCATCAGTGTCCGACTAGTAATCCCCACAGATACGCAGTATTTT
clone_size: few; j_call: TRBJ2-3; d_call: TRBD2; v_call: TRBV6-1; cdr3_aa: CASKPATSQNTQYF; cdr3_nt: TGTGCCAGCAAACCGGCGACTAGCCAAAATACGCAGTATTTT
clone_size: many; j_call: TRBJ2-5; d_call: TRBD2; v_call: TRBV5-1; cdr3_aa: CASKAQLAGGETQYF; cdr3_nt: TGCGCCAGCAAAGCCCAACTAGCGGGAGGAGAGACCCAGTACTTC
clone_size: .; j_call: TRBJ2-6; d_call: TRBD1; v_call: TRBV7-8; cdr3_aa: CASSLGRQGPSSGANVLTF; cdr3_nt: TGTGCCAGCAGCTTAGGAAGACAGGGCCCTAGCTCTGGGGCCAACGTCCTGACTTTC
clone_size: .; j_call: TRBJ2-7; d_call: .; v_call: TRBV7-2; cdr3_aa: CASTFSEDGNQYF; cdr3_nt: TGTGCCAGCACCTTTTCAGAGGACGGAAACCAGTACTTC
clone_size: few; j_call: TRBJ1-1; d_call: TRBD1; v_call: TRBV3-1; cdr3_aa: CASSQRTGVKTEAFF; cdr3_nt: TGTGCCAGCAGCCAACGGACAGGGGTGAAAACTGAAGCTTTCTTT
clone_size: .; j_call: TRBJ1-1; d_call: .; v_call: TRBV4-1; cdr3_aa: CASSQAYNTEAFF; cdr3_nt: TGCGCCAGCAGCCAAGCATACAACACTGAAGCTTTCTTT
clone_size: .; j_call: TRBJ2-1; d_call: .; v_call: TRBV5-1; cdr3_aa: CASSLGPASNEQFF; cdr3_nt: TGCGCCAGCAGCTTGGGGCCCGCGTCCAATGAGCAGTTCTTC
clone_size: .; j_call: TRBJ2-7; d_call: .; v_call: TRBV12-3/TRBV12-4; cdr3_aa: CASSFTGSSYEQYF; cdr3_nt: TGTGCCAGCAGTTTCACAGGGAGCTCCTACGAGCAGTACTTC
clone_size: many; j_call: TRBJ2-1; d_call: TRBD2; v_call: TRBV4-2; cdr3_aa: CASSLPGTSGGGYEQFF; cdr3_nt: TGTGCCAGCAGCCTACCGGGGACTAGCGGGGGGGGGTATGAGCAGTTCTTC
clone_size: .; j_call: TRBJ1-5; d_call: .; v_call: TRBV20-1; cdr3_aa: CSARRGDQPQHF; cdr3_nt: TGCAGTGCTAGGCGTGGGGACCAGCCCCAGCATTTT
clone_size: many; j_call: TRBJ2-1; d_call: TRBD2; v_call: TRBV7-8; cdr3_aa: CASSLASGGLSGEQFF; cdr3_nt: TGTGCCAGCAGCTTAGCTAGCGGGGGCCTCTCTGGAGAGCAGTTCTTC
clone_size: .; j_call: TRBJ2-3; d_call: .; v_call: TRBV5-1; cdr3_aa: CASSALNSGDTQYF; cdr3_nt: TGCGCCAGCAGCGCATTGAATAGTGGAGATACGCAGTATTTT
clone_size: few; j_call: TRBJ2-1; d_call: .; v_call: TRBV7-9; cdr3_aa: CASSLVQGRGEQFF; cdr3_nt: TGTGCCAGCAGCTTAGTCCAGGGAAGGGGTGAGCAGTTCTTC
clone_size: few; j_call: TRBJ1-1; d_call: TRBD1; v_call: TRBV5-1; cdr3_aa: CASREITGVTEAFF; cdr3_nt: TGCGCCAGCAGAGAAATTACAGGGGTTACTGAAGCTTTCTTT
clone_size: .; j_call: TRBJ2-5; d_call: .; v_call: TRBV20-1; cdr3_aa: CSAPGDYLMETQYF; cdr3_nt: TGCAGTGCTCCAGGAGACTACCTGATGGAGACCCAGTACTTC
clone_size: .; j_call: TRBJ2-5; d_call: .; v_call: TRBV5-1; cdr3_aa: CASSLRPALETQYF; cdr3_nt: TGCGCCAGCAGCTTGAGGCCAGCGCTGGAGACCCAGTACTTC
clone_size: many; j_call: TRBJ2-7; d_call: TRBD1; v_call: TRBV5-1; cdr3_aa: CASSLGFWTGGSEQYF; cdr3_nt: TGCGCCAGCAGCTTGGGCTTTTGGACAGGGGGGAGCGAGCAGTACTTC
clone_size: few; j_call: TRBJ2-1; d_call: .; v_call: TRBV7-2; cdr3_aa: CASSLAAASYNEQFF; cdr3_nt: TGTGCCAGCAGCTTAGCGGCCGCCTCCTACAATGAGCAGTTCTTC
clone_size: many; j_call: TRBJ2-1; d_call: .; v_call: TRBV29-1; cdr3_aa: CSVAQSSYNEQFF; cdr3_nt: TGCAGCGTTGCCCAGAGCTCCTACAATGAGCAGTTCTTC
clone_size: .; j_call: TRBJ2-7; d_call: .; v_call: TRBV5-1; cdr3_aa: CASSLDARDTYEQYF; cdr3_nt: TGCGCCAGCAGCTTGGATGCTCGAGATACCTACGAGCAGTACTTC
clone_size: .; j_call: TRBJ2-1; d_call: .; v_call: TRBV6-2/TRBV6-3; cdr3_aa: CASSPQEDEQFF; cdr3_nt: TGTGCCAGCAGTCCCCAGGAAGATGAGCAGTTCTTC
clone_size: .; j_call: TRBJ2-3; d_call: .; v_call: TRBV29-1; cdr3_aa: CSVLGEADTQYF; cdr3_nt: TGCAGCGTTTTGGGGGAGGCAGATACGCAGTATTTT
clone_size: few; j_call: TRBJ2-1; d_call: .; v_call: TRBV29-1; cdr3_aa: CSVVRDTYNEQFF; cdr3_nt: TGCAGCGTTGTTCGGGATACCTACAATGAGCAGTTCTTC
clone_size: .; j_call: TRBJ2-1; d_call: TRBD2; v_call: TRBV20-1; cdr3_aa: CSARNRLAEVNEQFF; cdr3_nt: TGCAGTGCTAGAAATCGACTAGCGGAGGTCAATGAGCAGTTCTTC
clone_size: medium-sized; j_call: TRBJ2-5; d_call: TRBD1; v_call: TRBV29-1; cdr3_aa: CSVVGDRGETQYF; cdr3_nt: TGCAGCGTTGTGGGGGACAGGGGGGAGACCCAGTACTTC
clone_size: .; j_call: TRBJ2-2; d_call: .; v_call: TRBV7-8; cdr3_aa: CASSLTGHLNTGELFF; cdr3_nt: TGTGCCAGCAGCTTAACGGGCCACCTTAACACCGGGGAGCTGTTTTTT
clone_size: many; j_call: TRBJ2-7; d_call: TRBD1; v_call: TRBV27; cdr3_aa: CASSPRQGYEQYF; cdr3_nt: TGTGCCAGCAGTCCACGACAGGGTTACGAGCAGTACTTC
clone_size: .; j_call: TRBJ2-3; d_call: .; v_call: TRBV19; cdr3_aa: CASSPRNSTQYF; cdr3_nt: TGTGCCAGTAGTCCGCGAAACTCTACGCAGTATTTT
clone_size: many; j_call: TRBJ1-1; d_call: .; v_call: TRBV29-1; cdr3_aa: CSVRQLNTEAFF; cdr3_nt: TGCAGCGTGAGACAGCTGAACACTGAAGCTTTCTTT
clone_size: .; j_call: TRBJ2-1; d_call: .; v_call: TRBV7-2; cdr3_aa: CASSFFRGGRNNEQFF; cdr3_nt: TGTGCCAGCAGCTTTTTTCGTGGGGGGCGAAACAATGAGCAGTTCTTC
clone_size: few; j_call: TRBJ1-5; d_call: .; v_call: TRBV20-1; cdr3_aa: CSATAGRSDSNQPQHF; cdr3_nt: TGCAGTGCTACCGCAGGTAGGAGCGATAGCAATCAGCCCCAGCATTTT
clone_size: many; j_call: TRBJ2-1; d_call: TRBD1; v_call: TRBV15; cdr3_aa: CATSSDRGAYNEQFF; cdr3_nt: TGTGCCACCAGCAGCGACAGGGGCGCCTACAATGAGCAGTTCTTC
clone_size: few; j_call: TRBJ2-7; d_call: TRBD1; v_call: TRBV9; cdr3_aa: CASSTGDSSYEQYF; cdr3_nt: TGTGCCAGCAGTACAGGGGATTCCTCCTACGAGCAGTACTTC
clone_size: few; j_call: TRBJ2-1; d_call: TRBD2; v_call: TRBV5-1; cdr3_aa: CASSPGTSIKYEQFF; cdr3_nt: TGCGCCAGCAGCCCGGGGACTAGCATTAAGTATGAGCAGTTCTTC
clone_size: few; j_call: TRBJ2-1; d_call: TRBD2; v_call: TRBV19; cdr3_aa: CASSQLANEQFF; cdr3_nt: TGTGCCAGTAGTCAACTAGCGAATGAGCAGTTCTTC
clone_size: .; j_call: TRBJ2-6; d_call: TRBD1; v_call: TRBV2; cdr3_aa: CASRKDRGSGANVLTF; cdr3_nt: TGTGCCAGCAGGAAAGACAGGGGCTCTGGGGCCAACGTCCTGACTTTC
clone_size: few; j_call: TRBJ2-4; d_call: .; v_call: TRBV4-2; cdr3_aa: CASSQSAWTTKNIQYF; cdr3_nt: TGTGCCAGCAGCCAAAGCGCTTGGACAACCAAAAACATTCAGTACTTC
clone_size: .; j_call: TRBJ1-6; d_call: .; v_call: TRBV7-9; cdr3_aa: CASGDRTDNSPLHF; cdr3_nt: TGTGCCAGCGGGGATCGAACCGATAATTCACCCCTCCACTTT
clone_size: .; j_call: TRBJ1-3; d_call: .; v_call: TRBV28; cdr3_aa: CASTSGGTSSGNTIYF; cdr3_nt: TGTGCCAGCACCAGCGGGGGGACGAGTTCTGGAAACACCATATATTTT
clone_size: few; j_call: TRBJ2-5; d_call: .; v_call: TRBV15; cdr3_aa: CATRNPGPLETQYF; cdr3_nt: TGTGCCACCAGAAATCCGGGACCACTGGAGACCCAGTACTTC
clone_size: few; j_call: TRBJ2-4; d_call: .; v_call: TRBV3-1; cdr3_aa: CASSQDPGQGIQYF; cdr3_nt: TGTGCCAGCAGCCAAGATCCGGGCCAGGGGATTCAGTACTTC
clone_size: few; j_call: TRBJ2-1; d_call: .; v_call: TRBV28; cdr3_aa: CASSLLETNEQFF; cdr3_nt: TGTGCCAGCAGTTTACTAGAGACCAATGAGCAGTTCTTC